This TCR beta chain stems from a study of OX40 agonist ivuxolimab in advanced cancers. Study summary: Ivuxolimab, which patients received intravenously every 2 weeks, was dosed at 0.01 to 10 mg/kg.

The table came from immunoSEQ multiplex PCR; TCRdb's copy has only in-frame clones and leaves some out. The table lists about 72,000 clones, over 70% of them singletons. At baseline, cycle 4 day 1, and cycle 7 day 1, blood was sampled. Trimming took 0 bases from V and 5 from J, leaving 13 bases between them. In germline, CDR1 is SGHNT, CDR2 YYREEE (reference sequence). This CDR3 region has 15 residues. The clonotype comes from an adult with an advanced solid tumor such as melanoma, head and neck, liver or kidney cancer. Here the sequenced sample was CD4+ or CD8+ T cells sorted from blood, taken in a trial of the OX40 agonist ivuxolimab. The J gene is TRBJ2-3, the V gene TRBV5-4, with D possibly TRBD2 on 7 matching bases. CDR3 region: CASSLAGGRRDTQYF. The CDR3 DNA is TGTGCCAGCAGCTTGGCCGGGGGGCGGAGAGATACGCAGTATTTT.